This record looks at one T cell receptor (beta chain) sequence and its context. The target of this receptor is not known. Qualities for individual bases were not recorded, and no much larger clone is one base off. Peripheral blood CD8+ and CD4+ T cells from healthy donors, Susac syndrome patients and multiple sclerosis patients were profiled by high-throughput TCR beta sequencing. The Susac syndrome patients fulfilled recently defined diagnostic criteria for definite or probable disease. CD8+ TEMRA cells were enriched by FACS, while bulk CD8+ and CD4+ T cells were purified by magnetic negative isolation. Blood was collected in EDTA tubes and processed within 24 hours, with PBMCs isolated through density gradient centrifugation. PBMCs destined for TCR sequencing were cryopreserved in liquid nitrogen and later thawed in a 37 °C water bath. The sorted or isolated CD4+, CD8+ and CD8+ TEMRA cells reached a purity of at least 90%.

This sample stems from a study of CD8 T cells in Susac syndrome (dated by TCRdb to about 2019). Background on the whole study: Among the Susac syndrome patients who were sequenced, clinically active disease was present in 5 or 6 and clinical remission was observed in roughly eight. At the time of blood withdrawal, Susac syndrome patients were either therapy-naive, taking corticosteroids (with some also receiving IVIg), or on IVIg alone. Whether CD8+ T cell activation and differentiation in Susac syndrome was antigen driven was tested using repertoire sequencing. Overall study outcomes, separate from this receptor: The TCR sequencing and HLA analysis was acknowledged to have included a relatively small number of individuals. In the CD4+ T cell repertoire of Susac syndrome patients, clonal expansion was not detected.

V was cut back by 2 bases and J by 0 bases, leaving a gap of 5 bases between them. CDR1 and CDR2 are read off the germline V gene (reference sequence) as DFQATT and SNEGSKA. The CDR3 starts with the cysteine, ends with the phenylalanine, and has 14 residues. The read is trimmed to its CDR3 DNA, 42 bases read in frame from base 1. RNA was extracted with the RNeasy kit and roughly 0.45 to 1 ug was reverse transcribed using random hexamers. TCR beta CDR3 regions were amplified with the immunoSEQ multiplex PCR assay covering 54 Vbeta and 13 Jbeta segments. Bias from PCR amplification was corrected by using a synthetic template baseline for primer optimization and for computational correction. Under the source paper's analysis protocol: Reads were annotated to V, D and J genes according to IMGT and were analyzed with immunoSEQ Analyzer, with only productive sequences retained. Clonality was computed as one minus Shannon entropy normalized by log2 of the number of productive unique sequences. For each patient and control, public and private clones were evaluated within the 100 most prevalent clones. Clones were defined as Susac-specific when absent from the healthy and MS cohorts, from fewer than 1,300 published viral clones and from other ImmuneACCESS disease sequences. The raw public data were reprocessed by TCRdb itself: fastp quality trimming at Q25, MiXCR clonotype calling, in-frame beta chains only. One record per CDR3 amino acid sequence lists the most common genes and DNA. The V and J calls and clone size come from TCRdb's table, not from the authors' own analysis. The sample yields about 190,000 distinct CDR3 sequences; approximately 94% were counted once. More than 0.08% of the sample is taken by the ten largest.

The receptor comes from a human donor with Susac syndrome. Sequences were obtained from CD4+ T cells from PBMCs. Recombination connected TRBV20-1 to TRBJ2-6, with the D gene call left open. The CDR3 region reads CSARISSGANVLTF. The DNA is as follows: TGCAGTGCTAGAATAAGCTCTGGGGCCAACGTCCTGACTTTC.